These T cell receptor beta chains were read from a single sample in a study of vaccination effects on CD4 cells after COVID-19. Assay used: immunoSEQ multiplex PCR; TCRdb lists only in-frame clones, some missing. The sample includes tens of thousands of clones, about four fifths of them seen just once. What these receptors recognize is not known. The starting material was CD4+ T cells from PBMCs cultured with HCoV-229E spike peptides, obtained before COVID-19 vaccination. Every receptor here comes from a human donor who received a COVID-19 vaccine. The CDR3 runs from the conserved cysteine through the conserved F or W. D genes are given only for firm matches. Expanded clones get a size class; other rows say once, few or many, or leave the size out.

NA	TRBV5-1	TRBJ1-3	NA	CASSLSWDGGNTIYF	TGCGCCAGCAGCTTGTCGTGGGACGGTGGAAACACCATATATTTT
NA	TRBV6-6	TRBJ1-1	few	CASSPLTGAWGTEAFF	TGTGCCAGCAGTCCCCTGACAGGCGCCTGGGGCACTGAAGCTTTCTTT
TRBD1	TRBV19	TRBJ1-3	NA	CASSLRTGAVSGNTIYF	TGTGCCAGTAGTCTAAGGACAGGGGCCGTCTCTGGAAACACCATATATTTT
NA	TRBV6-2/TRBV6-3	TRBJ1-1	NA	CASSYQGVNTEAFF	TGTGCCAGCAGTTATCAGGGTGTGAACACTGAAGCTTTCTTT
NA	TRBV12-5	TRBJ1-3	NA	CASGLVGGNTIYF	TGTGCTAGTGGTTTGGTAGGGGGAAACACCATATATTTT
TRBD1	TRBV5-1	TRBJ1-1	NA	CASSWEGQVNTEAFF	TGCGCCAGCAGCTGGGAGGGACAGGTGAACACTGAAGCTTTCTTT
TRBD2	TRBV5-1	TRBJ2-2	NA	CASSLRSTSGGNTGELFF	TGCGCCAGCAGCTTGCGATCAACTAGCGGGGGGAACACCGGGGAGCTGTTTTTT
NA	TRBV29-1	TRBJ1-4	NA	CSSQRATNEKLFF	TGCAGCTCCCAGAGAGCAACTAATGAAAAACTGTTTTTT
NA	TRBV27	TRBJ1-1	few	CAIRRGVGTEAFF	TGTGCCATCCGGCGGGGTGTAGGCACTGAAGCTTTCTTT
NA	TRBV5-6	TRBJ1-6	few	CASSRSRVESPLHF	TGTGCCAGCAGCCGGAGCCGGGTGGAATCACCCCTCCACTTT
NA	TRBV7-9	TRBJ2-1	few	CASSLMRGGSNEQFF	TGTGCCAGCAGCTTAATGAGGGGGGGTAGCAATGAGCAGTTCTTC
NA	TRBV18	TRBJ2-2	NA	CASSPRSQGPTGELFF	TGTGCCAGCTCACCACGGTCTCAGGGACCGACCGGGGAGCTGTTTTTT
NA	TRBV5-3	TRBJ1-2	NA	CARSLVRVAGGYTF	TGTGCCAGAAGCTTGGTCAGAGTTGCTGGTGGCTACACCTTC
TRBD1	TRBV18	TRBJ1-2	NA	CASSPPNETGEAYGYTF	TGTGCCAGCTCACCCCCGAATGAGACAGGGGAAGCCTATGGCTACACCTTC
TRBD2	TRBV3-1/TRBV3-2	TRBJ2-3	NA	CASSQGVQAGGLTDTQYF	TGTGCCAGCAGCCAAGGGGTCCAAGCGGGGGGGCTCACAGATACGCAGTATTTT
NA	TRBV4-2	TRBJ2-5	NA	CASRKVEQETQYF	TGTGCCAGCCGCAAGGTAGAGCAAGAGACCCAGTACTTC
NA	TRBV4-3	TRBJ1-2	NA	CASSQARSQGIYGYTF	TGCGCCAGCAGCCAAGCTCGCAGTCAGGGCATCTATGGCTACACCTTC
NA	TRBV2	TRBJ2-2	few	CASRQGTNTGELFF	TGTGCCAGCAGACAGGGTACGAACACCGGGGAGCTGTTTTTT
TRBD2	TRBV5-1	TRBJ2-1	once	CASSPGLAGPSSYNEQFF	TGCGCCAGCAGCCCGGGACTAGCGGGGCCTAGCTCCTACAATGAGCAGTTCTTC
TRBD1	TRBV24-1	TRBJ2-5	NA	CATSDLQGAQTQYF	TGTGCCACCAGTGACTTACAGGGGGCCCAGACCCAGTACTTC
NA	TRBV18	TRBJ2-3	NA	CASSAETNTDTQYF	TGTGCCAGCTCAGCAGAGACTAACACAGATACGCAGTATTTT
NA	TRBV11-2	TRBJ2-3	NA	CASSSHRERTDTQYF	TGTGCCAGCAGTTCTCACAGGGAGAGGACAGATACGCAGTATTTT
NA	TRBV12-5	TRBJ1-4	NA	CASGREPAEKLFF	TGTGCTAGTGGAAGGGAGCCAGCTGAAAAACTGTTTTTT
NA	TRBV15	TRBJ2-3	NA	CATSRGGAVPPGTQYF	TGTGCCACCAGCAGAGGTGGAGCAGTCCCCCCCGGGACGCAGTATTTT
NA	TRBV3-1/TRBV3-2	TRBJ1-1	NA	CASSHPAGSTEAFF	TGTGCCAGCAGCCACCCCGCGGGGAGCACTGAAGCTTTCTTT
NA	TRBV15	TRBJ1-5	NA	CATSREGNSNQPQHF	TGTGCCACCAGCAGGGAGGGGAATAGCAATCAGCCCCAGCATTTT
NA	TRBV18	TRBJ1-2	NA	CASSPPDRGNVGYTF	TGTGCCAGCTCACCACCTGATAGGGGCAACGTTGGCTACACCTTC
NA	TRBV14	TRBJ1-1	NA	CASSNSIKNRYTEAFF	TGTGCCAGCAGCAACTCGATAAAGAATAGGTACACTGAAGCTTTCTTT
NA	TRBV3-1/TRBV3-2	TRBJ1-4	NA	CASSQSRELGKLFF	TGTGCCAGCAGCCAATCGCGGGAATTGGGAAAACTGTTTTTT
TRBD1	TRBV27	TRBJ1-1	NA	CASSYRGPTEAFF	TGTGCCAGCAGTTACAGGGGACCCACTGAAGCTTTCTTT
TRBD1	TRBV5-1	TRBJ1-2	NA	CASSLVPTGGKGLYGYTF	TGCGCCAGCAGCTTGGTCCCCACAGGGGGCAAAGGGCTCTATGGCTACACCTTC
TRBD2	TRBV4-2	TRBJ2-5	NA	CASSRKILAGGGETQYF	TGTGCCAGCAGCCGAAAAATCCTCGCGGGGGGTGGAGAGACCCAGTACTTC
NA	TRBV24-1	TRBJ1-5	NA	CATSDATRGSNQPQHF	TGTGCCACCAGTGATGCGACCCGGGGGAGCAATCAGCCCCAGCATTTT
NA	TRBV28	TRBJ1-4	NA	CASSSTGKANEKLFF	TGTGCCAGCAGTTCAACAGGGAAGGCTAATGAAAAACTGTTTTTT
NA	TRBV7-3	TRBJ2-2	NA	CASSLFTGLNTGELFF	TGTGCCAGCAGCTTATTTACAGGATTGAACACCGGGGAGCTGTTTTTT
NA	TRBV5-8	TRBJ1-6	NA	CASSFKGGRGSPLHF	TGTGCCAGCAGCTTCAAAGGGGGACGGGGTTCACCCCTCCACTTT
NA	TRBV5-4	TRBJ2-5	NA	CASSFPGETQYF	TGTGCCAGCAGCTTCCCGGGTGAGACCCAGTACTTC
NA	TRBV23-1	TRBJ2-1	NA	CASSQFSTALYNEQFF	TGCGCCAGCAGTCAATTCAGCACCGCCTTATACAATGAGCAGTTCTTC
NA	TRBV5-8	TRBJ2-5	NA	CASPGTPKYF	TGTGCCAGCCCCGGCACTCCGAAGTACTTC
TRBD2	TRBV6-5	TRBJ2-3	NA	CASSPGLATDTQYF	TGTGCCAGCTCACCGGGACTAGCTACAGATACGCAGTATTTT
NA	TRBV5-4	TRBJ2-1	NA	CASSFRVENNNEQFF	TGTGCCAGCAGCTTTAGGGTCGAGAACAACAATGAGCAGTTCTTC
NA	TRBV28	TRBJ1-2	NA	CASRSGDYGYTF	TGTGCCAGCAGATCAGGGGACTATGGCTACACCTTC
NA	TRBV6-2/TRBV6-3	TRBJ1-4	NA	CASSSIRQGGEKLFF	TGTGCCAGCAGTTCAATTCGCCAGGGCGGGGAAAAACTGTTTTTT
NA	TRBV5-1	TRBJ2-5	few	CASNPTGGGETQYF	TGCGCCAGCAACCCTACAGGGGGGGGAGAGACCCAGTACTTC
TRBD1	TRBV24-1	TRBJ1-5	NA	CATSDRGNQPQHF	TGTGCCACCAGCGACAGGGGCAATCAGCCCCAGCATTTT
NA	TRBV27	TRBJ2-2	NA	CASSLGGARVNTGELFF	TGTGCCAGCAGTTTAGGTGGGGCCAGAGTGAACACCGGGGAGCTGTTTTTT
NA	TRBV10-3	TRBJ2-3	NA	CATLGSPQDTQYF	TGTGCCACTCTGGGAAGTCCCCAAGATACGCAGTATTTT
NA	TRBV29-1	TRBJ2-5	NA	CSADPIERETQYF	TGCAGCGCCGACCCTATCGAGCGGGAGACCCAGTACTTC
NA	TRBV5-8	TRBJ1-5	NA	CASSSDTYSNQPQHF	TGTGCCAGCAGCTCGGACACTTATAGCAATCAGCCCCAGCATTTT